The 3 T cell receptor beta chains in this list originate from one sample, sequenced in a study of T cells in women clearing cervical HPV infection. Sequencing was performed with immunoSEQ multiplex PCR; in TCRdb, only in-frame clones are kept and a portion is missing. This specimen shows 20,000 to 25,000 clones; the ten leading clones hold over 7.5%. Sequencing was performed on blood buffy coat. The receptors were sampled from a woman between 18 and 75 years old with a cervical HPV16 infection that either progressed to CIN3+ or cleared (not recorded which).

A remark on this clone: The read terminates 3 residues ahead of where the CDR3 ends, so the germline J gene completes it. The chain is built from TRBV2 and TRBJ2-7; 10 bases agree with TRBD1. CDR1 is SNHLY, CDR2 FYNNEI, per germline. This CDR3 region has 15 residues. The trim removed 6 bases at V and 0 bases at J, leaving 5 bases unmatched. The CDR3 DNA, read in part, is TGTGCCAGCAGCGGGACAGGGGTCAGCTCCTACGAG. It encodes CASSGTGVSSYE. The CDR3 in its entirety is CASSGTGVSSYEQYF. Supplemented by reference TRBV2 and TRBJ2-7, the full variable domain reads EPEVTQTPSHQVTQMGQEVILRCVPISNHLYFYWYRQILGQKVEFLVSFYNNEISEKSEIFDDQFSVERPDGSNFTLKIRSTKLEDSAMYFCASSGTGVSSYEQYFGPGTRLTVT.

Of note for this clone: Sequencing ends 3 residues short of the CDR3 end; the germline J gene provides the rest. V is TRBV9 and J is TRBJ2-6, with unresolved D. The V and J ends lost 4 bases and 0 bases respectively, with 11 bases between them. Germline V gene data show CDR1 as SGDLS and CDR2 as YYNGEE. The CDR3 loop spans 16 amino acids. The DNA read from the CDR3 is TGTGCCAGCAGCCCCCTCCGAGGCTCTGGGGCCAACGTC. It encodes CASSPLRGSGANV. The whole CDR3 is CASSPLRGSGANVLTF.

Points on this clone: From the germline J gene comes the end of the CDR3, since the read stops 3 residues before it. The chain has TRBV18 and TRBJ2-7, with D possibly being TRBD1 (6 bases). Per germline, CDR1 KGHSH and CDR2 LQKENI. Trimming took off 4 bases at V and 5 bases at J, with 33 bases between the two ends. The CDR3 extends over 20 amino acids. The sequenced part of the CDR3 DNA is TGTGCCAGCTCACTAGCCGAGGGGTTTGGCGCCGGGGCAGGGGTAAACGAG. It is translated as CASSLAEGFGAGAGVNE. The whole CDR3 is CASSLAEGFGAGAGVNEQYF.